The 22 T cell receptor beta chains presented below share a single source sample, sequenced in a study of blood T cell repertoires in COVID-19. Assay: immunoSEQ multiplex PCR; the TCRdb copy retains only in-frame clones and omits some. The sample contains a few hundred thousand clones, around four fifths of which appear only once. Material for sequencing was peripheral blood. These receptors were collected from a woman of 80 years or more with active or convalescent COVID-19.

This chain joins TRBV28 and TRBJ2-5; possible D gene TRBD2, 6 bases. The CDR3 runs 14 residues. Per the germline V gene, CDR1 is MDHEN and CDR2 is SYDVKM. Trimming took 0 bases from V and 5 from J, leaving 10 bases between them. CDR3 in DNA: TGTGCCAGCAGTTTATGGACTAGTAAGGAGACCCAGTACTTC. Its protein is CASSLWTSKETQYF.

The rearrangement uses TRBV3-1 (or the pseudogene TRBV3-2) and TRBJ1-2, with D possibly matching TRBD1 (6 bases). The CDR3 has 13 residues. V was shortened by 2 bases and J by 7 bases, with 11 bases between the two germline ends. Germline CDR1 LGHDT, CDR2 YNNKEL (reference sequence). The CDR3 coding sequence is TGTGCCAGCAGCCAACGCGGGGGCGGTGGCTACACCTTC. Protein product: CASSQRGGGGYTF.

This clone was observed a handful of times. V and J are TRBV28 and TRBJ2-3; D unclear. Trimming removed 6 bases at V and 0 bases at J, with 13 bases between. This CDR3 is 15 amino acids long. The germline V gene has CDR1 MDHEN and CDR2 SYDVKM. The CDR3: CASSQVGTSTDTQYF. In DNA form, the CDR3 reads TGTGCCAGCAGCCAGGTCGGAACTAGCACAGATACGCAGTATTTT. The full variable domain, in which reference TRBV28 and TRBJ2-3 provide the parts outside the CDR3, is DVKVTQSSRYLVKRTGEKVFLECVQDMDHENMFWYRQDPGLGLRLIYFSYDVKMKEKGDIPEGYSVSREKKERFSLILESASTNQTSMYLCASSQVGTSTDTQYFGPGTRLTVL.

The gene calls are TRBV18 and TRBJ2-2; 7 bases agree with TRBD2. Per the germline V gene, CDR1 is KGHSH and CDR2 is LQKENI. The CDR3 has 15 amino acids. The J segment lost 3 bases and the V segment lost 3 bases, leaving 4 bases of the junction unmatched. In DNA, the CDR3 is TGTGCCAGCTCACCTCAGCGGGGTTACACCGGGGAGCTGTTTTTT. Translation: CASSPQRGYTGELFF.

CDR3 sequence (DNA): TGTGCCAGTTCGGCGGCCTGGAGGGGTGAGCAGTTCTTC. Protein: CASSAAWRGEQFF. The rearrangement links TRBV19 to TRBJ2-1; D perhaps matches TRBD2 (6 bases). V was cut by 8 bases and J by 9 bases, with 17 bases left in between. The CDR3 runs 13 residues. Germline assignment: CDR1 LNHDA and CDR2 SQIVND (reference sequence).

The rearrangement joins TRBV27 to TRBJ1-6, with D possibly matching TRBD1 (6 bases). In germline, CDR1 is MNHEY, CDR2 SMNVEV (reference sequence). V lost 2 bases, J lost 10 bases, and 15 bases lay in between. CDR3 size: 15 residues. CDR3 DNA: TGTGCCAGCAGTTTAAGGGCAGGGGAAGACTCACCCCTCCACTTT. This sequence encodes CASSLRAGEDSPLHF.

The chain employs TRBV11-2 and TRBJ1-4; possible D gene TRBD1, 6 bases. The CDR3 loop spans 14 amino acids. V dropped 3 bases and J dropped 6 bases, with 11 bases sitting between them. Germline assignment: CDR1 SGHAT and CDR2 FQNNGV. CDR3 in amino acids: CASSFDRWDEKLFF. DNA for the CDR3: TGTGCCAGCAGCTTTGACAGGTGGGATGAAAAACTGTTTTTT.

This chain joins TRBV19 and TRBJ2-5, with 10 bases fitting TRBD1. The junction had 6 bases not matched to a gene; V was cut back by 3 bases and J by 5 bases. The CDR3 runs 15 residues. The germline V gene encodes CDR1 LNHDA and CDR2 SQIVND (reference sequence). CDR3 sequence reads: CASSIMTGGWETQYF. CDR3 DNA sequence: TGTGCCAGTAGTATTATGACAGGGGGCTGGGAGACCCAGTACTTC.

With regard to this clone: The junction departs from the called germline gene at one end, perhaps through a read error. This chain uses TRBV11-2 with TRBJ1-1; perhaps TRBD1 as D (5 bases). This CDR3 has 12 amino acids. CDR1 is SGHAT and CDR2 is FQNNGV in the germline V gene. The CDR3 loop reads CASSEAGTGAFF. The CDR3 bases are TGTGCCAGCAGCGAAGCAGGGACTGGAGCTTTCTTT.

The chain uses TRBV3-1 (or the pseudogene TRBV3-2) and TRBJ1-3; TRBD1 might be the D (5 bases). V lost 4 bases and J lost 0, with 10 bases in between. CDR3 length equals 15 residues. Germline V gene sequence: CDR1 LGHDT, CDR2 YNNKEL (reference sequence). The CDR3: CASSRGRLSGNTIYF. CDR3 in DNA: TGTGCCAGCAGCCGGGGCAGACTCTCTGGAAACACCATATATTTT.

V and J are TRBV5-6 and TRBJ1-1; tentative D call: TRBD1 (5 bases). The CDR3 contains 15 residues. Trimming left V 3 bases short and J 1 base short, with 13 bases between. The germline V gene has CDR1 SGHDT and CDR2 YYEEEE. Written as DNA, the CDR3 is TGTGCCAGCAGCTCGGGACTAGTTGCGAACACTGAAGCTTTCTTT. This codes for CASSSGLVANTEAFF.

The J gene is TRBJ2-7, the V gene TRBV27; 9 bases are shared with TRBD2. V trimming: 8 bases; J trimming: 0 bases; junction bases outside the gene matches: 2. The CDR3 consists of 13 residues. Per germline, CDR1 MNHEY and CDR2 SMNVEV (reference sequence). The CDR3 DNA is TGTGCCAGCGCGGGGGGGAGCTCCTACGAGCAGTACTTC. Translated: CASAGGSSYEQYF.

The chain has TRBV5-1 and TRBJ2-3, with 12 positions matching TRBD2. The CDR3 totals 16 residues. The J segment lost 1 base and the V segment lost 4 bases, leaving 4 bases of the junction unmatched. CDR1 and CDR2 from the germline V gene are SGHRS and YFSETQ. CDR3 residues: CASSLRLAGGTDTQYF. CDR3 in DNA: TGCGCCAGCAGCCTTCGACTAGCGGGAGGCACAGATACGCAGTATTTT.

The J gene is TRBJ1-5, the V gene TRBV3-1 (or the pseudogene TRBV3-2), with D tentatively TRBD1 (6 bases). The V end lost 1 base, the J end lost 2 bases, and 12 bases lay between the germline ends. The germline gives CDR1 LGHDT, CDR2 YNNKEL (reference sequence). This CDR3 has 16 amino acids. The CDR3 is CASSQAPPGGNQPQHF. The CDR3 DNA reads TGTGCCAGCAGCCAAGCGCCCCCAGGGGGCAATCAGCCCCAGCATTTT.

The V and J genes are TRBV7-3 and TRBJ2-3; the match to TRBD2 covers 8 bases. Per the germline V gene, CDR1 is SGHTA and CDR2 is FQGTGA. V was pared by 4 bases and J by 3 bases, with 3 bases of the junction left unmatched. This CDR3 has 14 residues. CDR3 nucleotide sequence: TGTGCCAGCAGCTCGGGACTAGGAACAGATACGCAGTATTTT. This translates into CASSSGLGTDTQYF.

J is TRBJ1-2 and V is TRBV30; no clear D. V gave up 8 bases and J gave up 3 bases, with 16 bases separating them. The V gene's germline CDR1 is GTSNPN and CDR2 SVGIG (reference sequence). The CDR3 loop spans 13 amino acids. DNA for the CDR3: TGTGCCGGGATTCCCCGGGGTCACTATGGCTACACCTTC. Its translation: CAGIPRGHYGYTF.

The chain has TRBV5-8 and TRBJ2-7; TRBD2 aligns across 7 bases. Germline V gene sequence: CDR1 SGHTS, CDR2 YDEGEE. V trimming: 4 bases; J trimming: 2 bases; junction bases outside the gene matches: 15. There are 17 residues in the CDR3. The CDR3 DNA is TGTGCCAGCAGCCGCCTAACCGGGACTACAACCCCCTACGAGCAGTACTTC. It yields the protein CASSRLTGTTTPYEQYF.

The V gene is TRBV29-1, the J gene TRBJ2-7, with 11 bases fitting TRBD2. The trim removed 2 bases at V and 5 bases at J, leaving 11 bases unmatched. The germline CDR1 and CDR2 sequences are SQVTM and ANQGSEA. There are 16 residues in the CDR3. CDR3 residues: CSVESLAGGPINEQYF. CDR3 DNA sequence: TGCAGCGTTGAATCTTTAGCGGGAGGGCCTATAAACGAGCAGTACTTC.

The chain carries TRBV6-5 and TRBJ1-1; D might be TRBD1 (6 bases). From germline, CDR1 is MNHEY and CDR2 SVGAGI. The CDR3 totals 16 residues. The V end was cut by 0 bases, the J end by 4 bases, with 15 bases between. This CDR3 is CASSYSNPWDTTEAFF. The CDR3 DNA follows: TGTGCCAGCAGTTACTCGAACCCCTGGGACACCACTGAAGCTTTCTTT.

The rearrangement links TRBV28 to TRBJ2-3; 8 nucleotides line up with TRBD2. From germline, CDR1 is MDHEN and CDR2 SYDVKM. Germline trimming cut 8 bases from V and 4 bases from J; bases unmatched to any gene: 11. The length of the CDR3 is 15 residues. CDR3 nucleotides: TGTGCCAGCTACGGACTAGCTATTCGGGCAGATACGCAGTATTTT. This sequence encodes CASYGLAIRADTQYF. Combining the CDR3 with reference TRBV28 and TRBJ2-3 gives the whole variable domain DVKVTQSSRYLVKRTGEKVFLECVQDMDHENMFWYRQDPGLGLRLIYFSYDVKMKEKGDIPEGYSVSREKKERFSLILESASTNQTSMYLCASYGLAIRADTQYFGPGTRLTVL.

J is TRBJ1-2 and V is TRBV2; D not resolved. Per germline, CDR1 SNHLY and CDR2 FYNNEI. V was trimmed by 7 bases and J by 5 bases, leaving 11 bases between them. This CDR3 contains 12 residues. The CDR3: CASNQEGYGYTF. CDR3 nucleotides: TGTGCCAGCAACCAGGAGGGATATGGCTACACCTTC.

The CDR3 sequence: CASSPYLPGGANTEAFF. The DNA for the CDR3 is TGCGCCAGCAGCCCTTATTTGCCAGGGGGAGCGAACACTGAAGCTTTCTTT. This chain connects TRBV5-1 to TRBJ1-1, with TRBD1 identical over 7 bases. J lost 1 base, V lost 4 bases, and 13 bases had no gene match. Germline V gene sequence: CDR1 SGHRS, CDR2 YFSETQ. The CDR3 sequence is 17 residues long.